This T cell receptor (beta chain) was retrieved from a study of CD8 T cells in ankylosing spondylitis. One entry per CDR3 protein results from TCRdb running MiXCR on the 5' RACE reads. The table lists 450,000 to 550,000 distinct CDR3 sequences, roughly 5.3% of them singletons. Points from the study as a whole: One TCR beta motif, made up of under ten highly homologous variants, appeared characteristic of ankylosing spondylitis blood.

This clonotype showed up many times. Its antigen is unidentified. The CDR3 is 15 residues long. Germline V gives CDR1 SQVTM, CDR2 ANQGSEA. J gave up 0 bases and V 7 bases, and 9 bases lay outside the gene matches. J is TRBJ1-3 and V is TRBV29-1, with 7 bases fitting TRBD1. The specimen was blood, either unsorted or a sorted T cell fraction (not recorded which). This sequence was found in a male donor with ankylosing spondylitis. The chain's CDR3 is CSAAGTDGSGNTIYF. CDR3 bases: TGCAGCGCCGCCGGGACAGATGGCTCTGGAAACACCATATATTTT.